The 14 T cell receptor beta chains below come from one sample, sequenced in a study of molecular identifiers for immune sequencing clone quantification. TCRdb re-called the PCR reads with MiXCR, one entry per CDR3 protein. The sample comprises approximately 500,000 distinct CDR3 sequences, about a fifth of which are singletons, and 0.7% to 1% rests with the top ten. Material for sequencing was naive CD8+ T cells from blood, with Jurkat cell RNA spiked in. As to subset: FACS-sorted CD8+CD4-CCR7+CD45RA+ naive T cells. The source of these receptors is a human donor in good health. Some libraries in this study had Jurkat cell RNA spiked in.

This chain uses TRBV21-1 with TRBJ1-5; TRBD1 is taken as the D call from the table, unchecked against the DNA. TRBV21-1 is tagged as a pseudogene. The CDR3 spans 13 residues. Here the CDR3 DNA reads TGTGCCAGCAGCGCACAGGGGAGGCAGCCCCAGCATTTT. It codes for CASSAQGRQPQHF.

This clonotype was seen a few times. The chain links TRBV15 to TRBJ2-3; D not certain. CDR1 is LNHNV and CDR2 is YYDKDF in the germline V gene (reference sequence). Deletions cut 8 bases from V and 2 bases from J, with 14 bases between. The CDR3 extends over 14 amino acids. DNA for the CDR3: TGTGCCACCTCCCGGCCCCAGGCCACAGATACGCAGTATTTT. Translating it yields CATSRPQATDTQYF. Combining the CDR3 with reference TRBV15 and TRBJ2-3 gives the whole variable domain DAMVIQNPRYQVTQFGKPVTLSCSQTLNHNVMYWYQQKSSQAPKLLFHYYDKDFNNEADTPDNFQSRRPNTSFCFLDIRSPGLGDTAMYLCATSRPQATDTQYFGPGTRLTVL.

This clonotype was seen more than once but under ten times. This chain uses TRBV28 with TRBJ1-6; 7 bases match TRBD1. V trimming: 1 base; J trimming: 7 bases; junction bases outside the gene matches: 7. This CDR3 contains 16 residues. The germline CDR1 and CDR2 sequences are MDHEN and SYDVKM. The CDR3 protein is CASSLLSGQLNSPLHF. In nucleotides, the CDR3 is TGTGCCAGCAGTTTATTGTCGGGACAGCTCAATTCACCCCTCCACTTT.

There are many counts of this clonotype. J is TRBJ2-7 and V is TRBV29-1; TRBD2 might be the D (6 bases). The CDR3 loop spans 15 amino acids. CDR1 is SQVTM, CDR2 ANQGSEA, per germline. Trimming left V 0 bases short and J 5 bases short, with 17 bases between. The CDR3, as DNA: TGCAGCGTTGAAGATGTGTGGCGGGGTACTAACGAGCAGTACTTC. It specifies CSVEDVWRGTNEQYF.

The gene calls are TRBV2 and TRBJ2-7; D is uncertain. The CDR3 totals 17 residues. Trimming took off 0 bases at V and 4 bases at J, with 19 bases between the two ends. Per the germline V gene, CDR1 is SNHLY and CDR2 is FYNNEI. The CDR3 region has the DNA TGTGCCAGCAGTGAAGCTCCAAGTCCCCGGCCCGGGTACGAGCAGTACTTC. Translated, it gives CASSEAPSPRPGYEQYF.

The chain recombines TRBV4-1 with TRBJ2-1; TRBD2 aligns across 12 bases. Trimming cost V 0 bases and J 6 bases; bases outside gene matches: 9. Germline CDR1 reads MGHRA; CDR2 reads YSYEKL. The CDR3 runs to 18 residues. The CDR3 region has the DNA TGCGCCAGCAGCCAAGATATCACTCCTAGCGGGAGGGCCAATGAGCAGTTCTTC. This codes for CASSQDITPSGRANEQFF.

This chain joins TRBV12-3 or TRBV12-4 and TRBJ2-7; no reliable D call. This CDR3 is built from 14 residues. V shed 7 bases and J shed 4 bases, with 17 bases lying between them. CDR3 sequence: CASMRTGSIYEQYF. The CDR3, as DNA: TGTGCCAGCATGCGAACCGGATCGATATACGAGCAGTACTTC.

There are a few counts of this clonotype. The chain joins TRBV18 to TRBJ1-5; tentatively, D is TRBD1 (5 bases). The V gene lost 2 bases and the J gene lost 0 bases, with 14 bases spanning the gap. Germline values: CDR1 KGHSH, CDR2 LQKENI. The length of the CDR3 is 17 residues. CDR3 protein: CASSPGRGGNSNQPQHF. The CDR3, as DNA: TGTGCCAGCTCACCAGGCCGGGGGGGGAATAGCAATCAGCCCCAGCATTTT.

Here the CDR3 DNA reads TGCGCCAGCAGCCCGTCCCGGGACAGGGGAGATAATGAAAAACTGTTTTTT. Encoded protein: CASSPSRDRGDNEKLFF. This rearrangement joins TRBV5-1 to TRBJ1-4; TRBD1 aligns across 10 bases. V lost 4 bases to trimming and J lost 4 bases; unmatched junction nucleotides: 10. Germline lookup yields CDR1 SGHRS and CDR2 YFSETQ. This CDR3 is built from 17 residues.

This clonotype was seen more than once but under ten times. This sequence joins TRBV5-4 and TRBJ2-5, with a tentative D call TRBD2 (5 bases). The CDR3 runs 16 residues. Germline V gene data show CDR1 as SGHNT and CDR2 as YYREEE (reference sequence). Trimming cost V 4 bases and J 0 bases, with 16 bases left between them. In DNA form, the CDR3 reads TGTGCCAGCAGCCGGACCGCCGACGGGGACCAAGAGACCCAGTACTTC. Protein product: CASSRTADGDQETQYF.

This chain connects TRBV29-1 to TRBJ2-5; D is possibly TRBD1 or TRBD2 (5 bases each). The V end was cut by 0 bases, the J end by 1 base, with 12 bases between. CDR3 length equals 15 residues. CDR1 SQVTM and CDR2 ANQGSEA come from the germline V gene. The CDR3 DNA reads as TGCAGCGTTGAAGATCGAGGGGTCTCCCAAGAGACCCAGTACTTC. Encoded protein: CSVEDRGVSQETQYF.

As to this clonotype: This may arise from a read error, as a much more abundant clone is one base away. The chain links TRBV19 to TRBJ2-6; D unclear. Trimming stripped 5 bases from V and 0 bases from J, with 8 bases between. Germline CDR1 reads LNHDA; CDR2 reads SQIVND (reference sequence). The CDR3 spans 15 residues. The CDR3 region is CASSVSASGANVLTF. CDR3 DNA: TGTGCCAGTAGTGTATCAGCCTCTGGGGCCAACGTCCTGACTTTC.

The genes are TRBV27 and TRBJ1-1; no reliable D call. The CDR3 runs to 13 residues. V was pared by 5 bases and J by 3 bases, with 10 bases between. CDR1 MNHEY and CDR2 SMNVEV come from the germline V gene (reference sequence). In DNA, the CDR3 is TGTGCCAGCAGTAAAACGGTTTACACTGAAGCTTTCTTT. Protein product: CASSKTVYTEAFF.

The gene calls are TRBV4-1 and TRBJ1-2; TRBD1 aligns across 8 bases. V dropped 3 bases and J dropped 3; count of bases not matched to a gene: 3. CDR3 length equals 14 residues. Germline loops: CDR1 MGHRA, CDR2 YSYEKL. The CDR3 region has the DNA TGCGCCAGCAGCCAGTTGACAGGGGACTATGGCTACACCTTC. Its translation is CASSQLTGDYGYTF.